The T cell receptor (beta chain) under discussion was sequenced for a study of cytomegalovirus exposure and HLA in healthy donors. Assay used: immunoSEQ multiplex PCR; TCRdb lists only in-frame clones, some missing. The sample has more than 200,000 clones, 87% seen once; the top ten hold 12%. This clonotype was obtained from a man between 18 and 29 years old in good health and CMV-seropositive. The sequenced sample was PBMCs.

Here the CDR3 reads CASSQANEQFF. CDR3 in DNA: TGTGCCAGCAGTCAGGCCAATGAGCAGTTCTTC. This chain joins TRBV6-5 and TRBJ2-1, with D unclear. The germline V and J ends were trimmed by 5 bases and 6 bases, with 5 bases remaining between them. Germline CDR1 is MNHEY and CDR2 is SVGAGI. The CDR3 has 11 amino acids.